This TCR beta chain is from a study of blood T cell repertoires in COVID-19. Overall study context: Samples representing acute and convalescent COVID-19 were sourced from the United States, Italy and Spain. PBMCs, B-cell-depleted T cells, or T cells were the source of the cDNA or gDNA that made up the material.

The CDR3 loop spans 13 amino acids. Germline values: CDR1 LGHNT, CDR2 FRNRAP. V was cut by 6 bases and J by 1 base, with 8 bases left in between. How the authors handled the data: Nucleated cell number was recorded as an estimate derived from reference gene primer amplification. Assay used: immunoSEQ multiplex PCR; TCRdb lists only in-frame clones, some missing. The DNA gave D and trimming, while V, J and clone size come from that table. The sample yields about 190,000 clones, about 90% seen once. The chain employs TRBV12-5 and TRBJ2-3; tentative D call: TRBD2 (5 bases). Sequencing was performed on peripheral blood. The sequence derives from a man aged 50-59 years with acute or convalescent COVID-19. The CDR3 DNA reads as TGTGCTAGTGGCCCCGGGGGCACAGATACGCAGTATTTT. The encoded protein is CASGPGGTDTQYF.